A single sample is the source of the 24 T cell receptor beta chains below, sequenced in a study of blood T cell repertoires in COVID-19. The repertoire was sequenced with immunoSEQ multiplex PCR; TCRdb's copy has only in-frame clones and lacks some. The table has 250,000 to 300,000 clones, about 81% seen once; the top ten hold under 4.5%. Specimen: PBMCs or T cells enriched from blood (not recorded which). The receptors come from a man aged 30 to 39 with acute COVID-19.

This sequence joins TRBV27 and TRBJ1-1; D ambiguous. With 8 bases removed from V and 7 bases from J, the gap between germline ends came to 17 bases. From germline, CDR1 is MNHEY and CDR2 SMNVEV (reference sequence). The CDR3 is 13 residues long. CDR3 sequence: CASRWQPRSEAFF. For the CDR3, the DNA is TGTGCCAGCCGGTGGCAGCCGAGGAGTGAAGCTTTCTTT.

The rearrangement joins TRBV19 to TRBJ2-2, with TRBD2 matching over 14 bases. The CDR3 has 17 amino acids. V shed 5 bases and J 6 bases; nucleotides not matched to a gene: 8. Germline values: CDR1 LNHDA, CDR2 SQIVND (reference sequence). CDR3 in amino acids: CASSWTSGGPLPGELFF. DNA of the CDR3: TGTGCCAGTAGTTGGACTAGCGGGGGGCCACTCCCCGGGGAGCTGTTTTTT.

This clone was counted between two and nine times. The chain combines TRBV5-4 with TRBJ2-2, with D possibly TRBD1 on 5 matching bases. Trimming removed 0 bases at V and 6 bases at J, with 15 bases between. CDR3 length: 16 amino acids. Per the germline V gene, CDR1 is SGHNT and CDR2 is YYREEE (reference sequence). CDR3 region: CASSLAVRADSGELFF. The CDR3 nucleotides read TGTGCCAGCAGCTTGGCCGTCAGGGCGGATTCCGGGGAGCTGTTTTTT.

CDR3 in DNA: TGTGCCAGCAGCAGGGGACAGGGGAGGATTGAGCCCCAGCATTTT. It encodes CASSRGQGRIEPQHF. This rearrangement joins TRBV5-5 to TRBJ1-5; 10 bases map to TRBD1. In germline, CDR1 is SGHKS, CDR2 YYEKEE (reference sequence). This CDR3 contains 15 residues. The trim removed 4 bases at V and 8 bases at J, leaving 9 bases unmatched.

V gene TRBV7-2 combines with J gene TRBJ1-4; TRBD1 might be the D (6 bases). The V gene's germline CDR1 is SGHTA and CDR2 FQGNSA. The CDR3 length is 16 residues. V lost 3 bases, J lost 3 bases, and 14 bases lay in between. The CDR3 spells CASSFYSAGANEKLFF. For the CDR3, the DNA is TGTGCCAGCAGCTTTTACTCGGCAGGGGCTAATGAAAAACTGTTTTTT.

The V gene is TRBV6-4, the J gene TRBJ2-1; 12 nucleotides agree with TRBD2. Per the germline V gene, CDR1 is MRHNA and CDR2 is SNTAGT. V lost 3 bases and J lost 7; bases outside the gene matches: 7. The CDR3 runs 16 residues. CDR3 region: CASSEVASGRENEQFF. The CDR3 bases are TGTGCCAGCAGTGAAGTGGCTAGCGGGAGGGAGAATGAGCAGTTCTTC.

V and J are TRBV5-1 and TRBJ2-1, with TRBD1 matching over 12 bases. The V segment lost 2 bases and the J segment 4 bases; nucleotides outside the gene matches: 4. Germline V CDR1 and CDR2: SGHRS, YFSETQ. This CDR3 contains 16 residues. The CDR3: CASSFGGQGAYNEQFF. For the CDR3, the DNA is TGCGCCAGCAGCTTCGGGGGACAGGGGGCATACAATGAGCAGTTCTTC.

The chain is built from TRBV7-9 and TRBJ1-6; the D gene is possibly TRBD1 (5 bases). CDR3 size: 15 residues. Germline CDR1 and CDR2: SEHNR and FQNEAQ (reference sequence). Trimming removed 5 bases from V and 6 bases from J, with 14 bases in between. CDR3 region: CASSLDLQGNSPLHF. DNA for the CDR3: TGTGCCAGCAGCCTGGACCTTCAGGGTAATTCACCCCTCCACTTT. The complete variable domain, with remaining parts taken from reference TRBV7-9 and TRBJ1-6, reads DTGVSQNPRHKITKRGQNVTFRCDPISEHNRLYWYRQTLGQGPEFLTYFQNEAQLEKSRLLSDRFSAERPKGSFSTLEIQRTEQGDSAMYLCASSLDLQGNSPLHFGNGTRLTVT.

This chain joins TRBV7-9 and TRBJ2-1; no clear D. The CDR3 covers 12 residues. Germline V gives CDR1 SEHNR, CDR2 FQNEAQ (reference sequence). V lost 7 bases to trimming and J lost 5 bases, with 9 bases between them. DNA for the CDR3: TGTGCCAGCACCCGAATAGACAATGAGCAGTTCTTC. Its translation: CASTRIDNEQFF. Using reference TRBV7-9 and TRBJ2-1 for the parts outside the CDR3, the full variable domain is DTGVSQNPRHKITKRGQNVTFRCDPISEHNRLYWYRQTLGQGPEFLTYFQNEAQLEKSRLLSDRFSAERPKGSFSTLEIQRTEQGDSAMYLCASTRIDNEQFFGPGTRLTVL.

The chain carries TRBV5-1 and TRBJ2-7, with 11 bases matching TRBD2. Germline V gene sequence: CDR1 SGHRS, CDR2 YFSETQ. The CDR3 covers 15 residues. The CDR3, as DNA: TGTGCCAGCAGCTTAGCGGGAGGGCCATTACACGAGCAGTACGTC. Translated, it gives CASSLAGGPLHEQYV.

This clone was seen a few times. The chain has TRBV5-8 and TRBJ2-1; 10 bases are shared with TRBD2. In germline, CDR1 is SGHTS, CDR2 YDEGEE. After removal of 5 bases from V and 7 bases from J, the junction contained 6 bases not matched to a gene. The CDR3 runs to 14 residues. CDR3 DNA: TGTGCCAGCAGACACCAGCGGGGGGGGAATGAGCAGTTCTTC. This sequence encodes CASRHQRGGNEQFF.

This clone was recorded once. V gene TRBV18 combines with J gene TRBJ2-1; 10 bases are a match to TRBD2. CDR3 length equals 15 residues. Germline CDR1 reads KGHSH; CDR2 reads LQKENI. V lost 3 bases to trimming and J lost 6 bases; unmatched junction nucleotides: 5. The CDR3 coding sequence is TGTGCCAGCTCACCGGGGAGCGGGAGGGGCAATGAGCAGTTCTTC. It codes for CASSPGSGRGNEQFF. The variable domain in full, with the rest retrieved from reference TRBV18 and TRBJ2-1, is NAGVMQNPRHLVRRRGQEARLRCSPMKGHSHVYWYRQLPEEGLKFMVYLQKENIIDESGMPKERFSAEFPKEGPSILRIQQVVRGDSAAYFCASSPGSGRGNEQFFGPGTRLTVL.

This clone was seen more than once but under ten times. The junction departs from the called germline gene at one end, perhaps through a read error. The chain couples TRBV5-1 to TRBJ1-1; D may be TRBD1 (5 bases). This CDR3 has 17 amino acids. Germline V gives CDR1 SGHRS, CDR2 YFSETQ. Written as DNA, the CDR3 is TGTGCCAGCAGCCTACGGTCCCTACCGGGGGGGAACACTGAAGCTTTCTTT. It yields the protein CASSLRSLPGGNTEAFF. Filled out from reference TRBV5-1 and TRBJ1-1, the complete variable domain reads KAGVTQTPRYLIKTRGQQVTLSCSPISGHRSVSWYQQTPGQGLQFLFEYFSETQRNKGNFPGRFSGRQFSNSRSEMNVSTLELGDSALYLCASSLRSLPGGNTEAFFGQGTRLTVV.

This clone was detected only once. The gene calls are TRBV7-8 and TRBJ1-1; 8 nucleotides line up with TRBD1. Trimming took 2 bases from V and 5 from J; bases not matched to a gene: 7. The CDR3 sequence is 15 residues long. CDR1 and CDR2 from the germline V gene are SGHVS and FQNEAQ. The CDR3 protein is CASSLLLQGATEAFF. Here the CDR3 DNA reads TGTGCCAGCAGCTTACTTTTGCAGGGGGCAACTGAAGCTTTCTTT.

Only one count was recorded for this clone. The chain couples TRBV3-1 (or the pseudogene TRBV3-2) to TRBJ1-5; the D is unclear. The CDR3 contains 16 residues. Germline V lookup: CDR1 LGHDT, CDR2 YNNKEL (reference sequence). Trimming took off 0 bases at V and 4 bases at J, with 13 bases between the two ends. The CDR3: CASSQDRPRGNQPQHF. CDR3 DNA: TGTGCCAGCAGCCAAGATCGCCCTCGAGGGAATCAGCCCCAGCATTTT.

This clone was found once. The genes are TRBV25-1 and TRBJ2-2; the D gene is possibly TRBD2 (6 bases). CDR1 MGHDK and CDR2 SYGVNS come from the germline V gene. Trimming took 5 bases from V and 0 from J, leaving 13 bases between them. The length of the CDR3 is 16 residues. The CDR3 region is CASSPGGSANTGELFF. The CDR3 DNA follows: TGTGCCAGCAGTCCTGGAGGGAGCGCGAACACCGGGGAGCTGTTTTTT.

J is TRBJ1-1 and V is TRBV18, with TRBD1 matching over 7 bases. There are 15 residues in the CDR3. V gave up 3 bases and J gave up 0 bases; unmatched junction bases: 4. The germline V gene encodes CDR1 KGHSH and CDR2 LQKENI. CDR3 DNA: TGTGCCAGCTCACCTCCGGGACAGATGAACACTGAAGCTTTCTTT. Amino acid sequence: CASSPPGQMNTEAFF.

This chain links TRBV2 with TRBJ1-6; 9 nucleotides line up with TRBD1. CDR3 length: 15 residues. In germline, CDR1 is SNHLY, CDR2 FYNNEI. V dropped 3 bases and J dropped 10; count of bases not matched to a gene: 7. This chain's CDR3 is CASSDPGQGISPLHF. In DNA, the CDR3 is TGTGCCAGCAGTGATCCGGGACAGGGTATATCACCCCTCCACTTT. Full variable domain (missing parts from reference TRBV2 and TRBJ1-6): EPEVTQTPSHQVTQMGQEVILRCVPISNHLYFYWYRQILGQKVEFLVSFYNNEISEKSEIFDDQFSVERPDGSNFTLKIRSTKLEDSAMYFCASSDPGQGISPLHFGNGTRLTVT.

The gene calls are TRBV12-3 or TRBV12-4 and TRBJ2-5; 7 positions agree with TRBD2. The V and J ends lost 6 bases and 4 bases, in that order; junction bases with no gene match: 5. This CDR3 region has 13 residues. In DNA form, the CDR3 reads TGTGCCAGCAGCTCTGCGGGAGTAGAGACCCAGTACTTC. Translating gives CASSSAGVETQYF.

The rearrangement joins TRBV19 to TRBJ2-5; D is perhaps TRBD1 (6 bases). The V gene's germline CDR1 is LNHDA and CDR2 SQIVND (reference sequence). V gave up 5 bases and J gave up 4 bases, with 14 bases separating them. The CDR3 consists of 14 residues. CDR3 protein: CASSGGTGPETQYF. CDR3 DNA sequence: TGTGCCAGTAGTGGGGGCACAGGTCCAGAGACCCAGTACTTC.

This clone was recorded once. The chain uses TRBV2 and TRBJ1-6, with a tentative D call TRBD1 (6 bases). Per germline, CDR1 SNHLY and CDR2 FYNNEI. Trimming removed 8 bases at V and 5 bases at J, with 16 bases between. The length of the CDR3 is 15 residues. In DNA form, the CDR3 reads TGTGCCAGCCGAGAGTCAGGGGTAAATAATTCACCCCTCCACTTT. Its translation: CASRESGVNNSPLHF.

The chain uses TRBV11-2 and TRBJ2-5; 11 bases line up with TRBD2. Germline V gives CDR1 SGHAT, CDR2 FQNNGV. The CDR3 consists of 15 residues. Trimming at V came to 5 bases and at J to 6 bases, leaving 8 bases not matched to a gene. In DNA form, the CDR3 reads TGTGCCAGCAGCCCCCCCGGGACTAGCGGCAAGACCCAGTACTTC. Its translation is CASSPPGTSGKTQYF.

The rearrangement uses TRBV24-1 and TRBJ1-2; 9 nucleotides line up with TRBD1. CDR1 and CDR2 (germline): KGHDR, SFDVKD. J lost 5 bases, V lost 4 bases, and 4 bases had no gene match. This CDR3 contains 14 residues. As DNA, the CDR3 is TGTGCCACCAGTGAGACGGACAGGGGATATGGCTACACCTTC. Amino acid sequence: CATSETDRGYGYTF.

The rearrangement uses TRBV24-1 and TRBJ2-1; 7 bases align to TRBD1. Germline V gene data show CDR1 as KGHDR and CDR2 as SFDVKD. V was pared by 2 bases and J by 5 bases, with 2 bases of the junction left unmatched. This CDR3 spans 14 amino acids. CDR3 sequence (DNA): TGTGCCACCAGTGATTGGGGACAGAACAATGAGCAGTTCTTC. Protein sequence: CATSDWGQNNEQFF.